This T cell receptor beta chain was obtained from a study of blood T cell repertoires in COVID-19. About the study: Sites in the United States, Italy and Spain provided acute and convalescent COVID-19 samples.

The CDR3 extends over 15 amino acids. Losses at the gene ends were 4 bases for V and 4 bases for J; bases not matched to a gene: 8. CDR1 and CDR2 from the germline V gene are LNHDA and SQIVND (reference sequence). In the study's own analysis: Counts of nucleated cells, estimated from reference gene primer amplification, were obtained. Sequencing was performed with immunoSEQ multiplex PCR; in TCRdb, only in-frame clones are kept and a portion is missing. V, J and clone size reflect that table, while D and trimming were determined from the DNA. The sample records roughly 160,000 clones, less than 90% being singletons.

The chain has TRBV19 and TRBJ1-2, with 8 bases aligning to TRBD1. Material: peripheral blood. The clonotype comes from a man aged 18 to 35 with active or convalescent COVID-19. The DNA for the CDR3 is TGTGCCAGTAGTACTCGCCCCGACAGGGGCTATGGCTACACCTTC. Amino acid sequence: CASSTRPDRGYGYTF.